Below are 14 T cell receptor beta chains sequenced from a single sample in a study of cytomegalovirus exposure and HLA in healthy donors. The PCR contained 60 Vbeta and 13 Jbeta primers. Here immunoSEQ multiplex PCR was the method, and the copy in TCRdb shows in-frame clones only, minus some. The sample records 100,000 to 140,000 clones, 82% being singletons. Sequenced input: PBMCs. Every receptor here comes from a young man in good health and CMV-seropositive.

V and J are TRBV2 and TRBJ1-5; 8 bases agree with TRBD1. Germline V gene sequence: CDR1 SNHLY, CDR2 FYNNEI. CDR3 length: 13 residues. The J segment lost 6 bases and the V segment lost 6 bases, leaving 4 bases of the junction unmatched. The CDR3 DNA sequence: TGTGCCAGCAGGGGACAGGTAGGTCAGCCCCAGCATTTT. It codes for CASRGQVGQPQHF.

This chain joins TRBV21-1 and TRBJ1-2; TRBD1 reflects the table's D call only, with no check against the DNA. TRBV21-1 is classified as a pseudogene. The CDR3 runs to 18 residues. The CDR3 DNA reads as TGTGCCAGCAGCAAACAGAACCGGGACAGGGTGGGTAAGAATGGCTACACCTTC. It encodes CASSKQNRDRVGKNGYTF.

The CDR3 reads CASSSGQTATNEKLFF. The CDR3, as DNA: TGTGCCAGCAGTTCCGGACAGACGGCAACTAATGAAAAACTGTTTTTT. This chain uses TRBV6-5 with TRBJ1-4; maybe TRBD1 (6 bases). The CDR3 is 16 amino acids. Germline V CDR1 and CDR2: MNHEY, SVGAGI. V lost 4 bases to trimming and J lost 0 bases, with 12 bases between them.

The V call is TRBV2, the J call TRBJ2-5; 8 bases are a match to TRBD2. Germline V gives CDR1 SNHLY, CDR2 FYNNEI. The CDR3 is 14 residues long. V dropped 6 bases and J dropped 5; count of bases not matched to a gene: 8. The chain's CDR3 is CASRIAGGRETQYF. The CDR3 DNA reads as TGTGCCAGCAGGATTGCGGGGGGCCGGGAGACCCAGTACTTC.

This rearrangement joins TRBV10-3 to TRBJ2-3; the match to TRBD1 covers 8 bases. Trimming removed 5 bases from V and 0 bases from J; junction bases left unmatched: 1. CDR1 is ENHRY, CDR2 SYGVKD, per germline. The CDR3 has 14 residues. CDR3 protein: CAISTGGSTDTQYF. The CDR3 DNA sequence: TGTGCCATCAGTACAGGGGGAAGCACAGATACGCAGTATTTT.

This chain connects TRBV6-5 to TRBJ1-2; D remains unclear. The V end lost 2 bases, the J end lost 5 bases, and 6 bases lay between the germline ends. The CDR3 contains 12 residues. Germline V gives CDR1 MNHEY, CDR2 SVGAGI. CDR3 sequence reads: CASSYRGYGYTF. CDR3 sequence (DNA): TGTGCCAGCAGTTACCGCGGGTATGGCTACACCTTC.

In the case of this clone: At one end the junction does not follow the germline gene, possibly because of a read error. This chain joins TRBV28 and TRBJ2-6; possibly TRBD1 for D (6 bases). This CDR3 contains 17 residues. In germline, CDR1 is MDHEN, CDR2 SYDVKM. The CDR3 reads CASSPGQPTSGANGLTF. CDR3 coding DNA: TGTGCCAGCAGTCCCGGACAGCCAACTTCTGGGGCCAACGGCCTGACTTTC.

This sequence joins TRBV6-5 and TRBJ2-5, with D maybe TRBD1 (6 bases). The DNA end lines up better with TRBJ2-7; the J call may be wrong. The CDR3 contains 13 residues. Germline assignment: CDR1 MNHEY and CDR2 SVGAGI. The CDR3 DNA is TGTGCCAGCAGTATAGACAGGTACGACGAGCAGTACTTC. This translates into CASSIDRYDEQYF.

V and J are TRBV18 and TRBJ1-4; tentative D call: TRBD1 (5 bases). The V end was cut by 3 bases, the J end by 4 bases, with 12 bases between. The CDR3 has 15 amino acids. The germline gives CDR1 KGHSH, CDR2 LQKENI. CDR3 coding DNA: TGTGCCAGCTCACCTAGGGGCCTCCTTAATGAAAAACTGTTTTTT. It specifies CASSPRGLLNEKLFF.

The chain couples TRBV5-1 to TRBJ2-2; 7 nucleotides align to TRBD1. The germline CDR1 and CDR2 sequences are SGHRS and YFSETQ. The CDR3 runs to 16 residues. With V trimmed by 4 bases and J by 3 bases, 9 bases remained unmatched. The CDR3 DNA reads as TGCGCCAGCAGCATGAACAGGGGCCGTGACACCGGGGAGCTGTTTTTT. Amino acid sequence: CASSMNRGRDTGELFF.

This clone has just a few counts. The chain couples TRBV5-1 to TRBJ1-4, with TRBD1 identical over 7 bases. Germline values: CDR1 SGHRS, CDR2 YFSETQ. J lost 3 bases, V lost 5 bases, and 10 bases had no gene match. The CDR3 length is 16 residues. The CDR3: CASSNIPGQPNEKLFF. The DNA for the CDR3 is TGCGCCAGCAGTAACATTCCGGGACAGCCTAATGAAAAACTGTTTTTT.

The chain couples TRBV9 to TRBJ2-2; 12 bases agree with TRBD2. V gave up 4 bases and J gave up 1 base; unmatched junction bases: 8. Germline assignment: CDR1 SGDLS and CDR2 YYNGEE. The CDR3 covers 18 residues. This CDR3 is CASSIRTSGAKNTGELFF. Here the CDR3 DNA reads TGTGCCAGCAGCATCCGGACTAGCGGGGCGAAGAACACCGGGGAGCTGTTTTTT.

The chain combines TRBV5-1 with TRBJ1-4; 7 bases align to TRBD1. The germline V gene has CDR1 SGHRS and CDR2 YFSETQ. V lost 3 bases and J lost 3; bases outside the gene matches: 5. This CDR3 is 15 amino acids long. The CDR3 loop reads CASSYSGQPNEKLFF. The CDR3 region has the DNA TGCGCCAGCAGCTACTCGGGACAGCCTAATGAAAAACTGTTTTTT.

V is TRBV20-1 and J is TRBJ1-1, with no clear D. Germline V gene lookup returns CDR1 DFQATT and CDR2 SNEGSKA (reference sequence). Trimming took off 5 bases at V and 10 bases at J, with 14 bases between the two ends. The CDR3 runs to 11 residues. Written as DNA, the CDR3 is TGCAGTGCTGGCAGGCCCGGAGGAGCTTTCTTT. Translating gives CSAGRPGGAFF.